Many counts were recorded for the clone carrying this TCR beta chain. Its specificity is unknown. Quantitative molecular-barcoded 5'-RACE generated the TCR beta libraries. TCRdb re-called the 5' RACE reads with MiXCR, one entry per CDR3 protein. Altogether 150,000 to 200,000 distinct CDR3 sequences are present, roughly 13% being singletons, with the ten largest covering approximately 11%. The sample belongs to a study of CD8 T cells in ankylosing spondylitis. V shed 4 bases and J shed 8 bases, with 7 bases lying between them. CDR3 size: 11 residues. The germline gives CDR1 SGHRS, CDR2 YFSETQ. Study findings and constraints: Reportedly, disease-linked clones are significantly enriched in ankylosing spondylitis patients' matched synovial fluid. Seemingly distinctive of ankylosing spondylitis blood was a TCR beta motif formed by eight highly homologous variants. Relatively rare in peripheral blood, disease-linked clones were also CD8+.

The chain links TRBV5-1 to TRBJ2-1, with D hard to call. Material: blood, either unsorted or a sorted T cell fraction (not recorded which). The sequence was obtained from a female donor with ankylosing spondylitis or in good health (not recorded which). The CDR3 DNA follows: TGCGCCAGCAGCCAGGTCGATGAGCAGTTCTTC. This codes for CASSQVDEQFF.